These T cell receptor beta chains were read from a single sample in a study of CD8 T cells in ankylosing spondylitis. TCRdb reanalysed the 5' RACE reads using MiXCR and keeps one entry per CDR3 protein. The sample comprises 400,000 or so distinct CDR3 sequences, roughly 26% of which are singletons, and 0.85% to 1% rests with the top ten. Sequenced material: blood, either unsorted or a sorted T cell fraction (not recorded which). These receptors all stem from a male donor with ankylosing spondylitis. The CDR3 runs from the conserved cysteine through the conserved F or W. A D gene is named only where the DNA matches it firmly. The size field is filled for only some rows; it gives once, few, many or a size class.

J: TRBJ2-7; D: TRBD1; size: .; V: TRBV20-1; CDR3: CSLDRGNYEQYF; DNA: TGCAGTCTCGACAGGGGGAACTACGAGCAGTACTTC
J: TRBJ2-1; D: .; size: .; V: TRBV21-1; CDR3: CASSSPGSYNEQFF; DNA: TGTGCCAGCAGCAGCCCGGGATCCTACAATGAGCAGTTCTTC
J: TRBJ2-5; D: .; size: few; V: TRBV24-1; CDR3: CATSDDSTGGQETQYF; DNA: TGTGCCACCAGTGATGATTCGACAGGCGGTCAAGAGACCCAGTACTTC
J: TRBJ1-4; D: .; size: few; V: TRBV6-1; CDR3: CASRPDSYEKLFF; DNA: TGTGCCAGCAGACCGGACTCATATGAAAAGCTGTTTTTT
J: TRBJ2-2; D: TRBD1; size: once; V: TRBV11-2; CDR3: CASSLGGQGAGTGELFF; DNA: TGTGCCAGCAGCTTAGGGGGACAGGGGGCCGGCACCGGGGAGCTGTTTTTT
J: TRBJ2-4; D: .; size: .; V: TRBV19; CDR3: CASSTQGNIQYF; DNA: TGTGCCAGTAGTACCCAAGGGAACATTCAGTACTTC
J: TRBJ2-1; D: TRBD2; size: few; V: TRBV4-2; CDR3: CASSHRTAGGPDNEQFF; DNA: TGTGCCAGCAGCCACCGAACCGCGGGAGGGCCAGATAATGAGCAGTTCTTC
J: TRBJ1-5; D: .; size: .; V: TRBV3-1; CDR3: CASSQRAEGDLPQHF; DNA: TGTGCCAGCAGCCAACGGGCAGAGGGGGATCTACCCCAGCATTTT
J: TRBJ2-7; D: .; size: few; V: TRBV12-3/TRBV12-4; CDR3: CASSLKVSSYEQYF; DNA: TGTGCCAGCAGTTTAAAGGTTAGCTCCTACGAGCAGTACTTC
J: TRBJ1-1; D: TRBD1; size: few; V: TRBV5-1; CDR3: CASSAGQGLNTEAFF; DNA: TGCGCCAGCAGCGCCGGACAGGGTCTGAACACTGAAGCTTTCTTT
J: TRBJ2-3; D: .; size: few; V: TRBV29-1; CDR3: CSVGPLHTDTQYF; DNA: TGCAGCGTTGGGCCCCTCCACACAGATACGCAGTATTTT
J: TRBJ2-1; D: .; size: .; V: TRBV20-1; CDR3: CSAMQGSYNEQFF; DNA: TGCAGTGCTATGCAGGGCTCCTACAATGAGCAGTTCTTC
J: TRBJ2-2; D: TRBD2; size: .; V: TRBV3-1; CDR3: CASSPTSGRTGELFF; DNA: TGTGCCAGCAGCCCGACTAGCGGGAGAACCGGGGAGCTGTTTTTT
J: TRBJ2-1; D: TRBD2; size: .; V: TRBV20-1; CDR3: CSARDRGTSVYNEQFF; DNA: TGCAGTGCTAGAGATAGGGGGACTAGCGTTTACAATGAGCAGTTCTTC
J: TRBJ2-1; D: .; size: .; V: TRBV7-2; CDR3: CASSTTRGSYNEQFF; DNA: TGTGCCAGCAGCACTACTCGGGGCTCCTACAATGAGCAGTTCTTC
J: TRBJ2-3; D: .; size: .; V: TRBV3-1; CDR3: CASSQVNPIGTDTQYF; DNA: TGTGCCAGCAGCCAAGTCAACCCGATCGGCACAGATACGCAGTATTTT
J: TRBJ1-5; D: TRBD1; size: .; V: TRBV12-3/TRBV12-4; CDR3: CASSSGGQGNQPQHF; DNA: TGTGCCAGCAGTTCTGGGGGACAGGGTAATCAGCCCCAGCATTTT
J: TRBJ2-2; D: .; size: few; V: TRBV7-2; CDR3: CATAPYGGTGELFF; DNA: TGTGCCACCGCTCCTTATGGGGGCACCGGGGAGCTGTTTTTT
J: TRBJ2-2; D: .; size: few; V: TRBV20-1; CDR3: CSARVRNTGELFF; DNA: TGCAGTGCTAGGGTCAGAAATACCGGGGAGCTGTTTTTT
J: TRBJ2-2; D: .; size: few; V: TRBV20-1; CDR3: CSARDGSTNTGELFF; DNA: TGCAGTGCTAGAGATGGCTCGACGAACACCGGGGAGCTGTTTTTT
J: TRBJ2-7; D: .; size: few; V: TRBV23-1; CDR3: CASSQSGGGTYSEQYF; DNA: TGCGCCAGCAGTCAATCGGGGGGCGGGACCTACTCCGAGCAGTACTTC
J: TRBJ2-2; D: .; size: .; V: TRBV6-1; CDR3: CASNSRGRTGELFF; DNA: TGTGCCAGCAACAGCAGGGGGAGGACCGGGGAGCTGTTTTTT
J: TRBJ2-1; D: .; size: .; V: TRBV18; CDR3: CASSPQRTAEQFF; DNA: TGTGCCAGCTCACCACAGCGAACGGCTGAGCAGTTCTTC
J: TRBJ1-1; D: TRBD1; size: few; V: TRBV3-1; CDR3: CASRLRDRQTEAFF; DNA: TGTGCCAGCAGACTCAGGGACAGGCAGACTGAAGCTTTCTTT
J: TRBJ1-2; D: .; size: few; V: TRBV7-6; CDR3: CASSSGGTGYYGYTF; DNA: TGTGCCAGCAGCTCAGGCGGGACTGGCTACTATGGCTACACCTTC
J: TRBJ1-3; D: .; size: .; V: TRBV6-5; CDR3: CASSYSRGTGNTIYF; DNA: TGTGCCAGCAGTTACTCCAGGGGAACTGGAAACACCATATATTTT
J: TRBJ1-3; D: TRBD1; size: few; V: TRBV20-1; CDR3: CSAPWDRGILSGNTIYF; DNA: TGCAGTGCCCCCTGGGACAGGGGGATTCTTTCTGGAAACACCATATATTTT
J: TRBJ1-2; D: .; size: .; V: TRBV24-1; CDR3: CATRGKGRDYGYTF; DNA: TGTGCCACCAGAGGGAAAGGGCGAGACTATGGCTACACCTTC
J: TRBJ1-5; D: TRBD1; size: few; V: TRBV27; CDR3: CASRDRGRYSNQPQHF; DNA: TGTGCCAGCAGGGACAGGGGAAGGTACAGCAATCAGCCCCAGCATTTT
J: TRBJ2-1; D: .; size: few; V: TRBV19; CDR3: CASSIRTSGEQFF; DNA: TGTGCCAGTAGTATTAGGACTTCGGGTGAGCAGTTCTTC
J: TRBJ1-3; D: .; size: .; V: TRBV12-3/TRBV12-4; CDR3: CASRDGGTGNTIYF; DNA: TGTGCCAGCAGGGATGGGGGGACTGGAAACACCATATATTTT
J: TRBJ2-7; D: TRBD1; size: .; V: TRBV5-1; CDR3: CASRIYRGRNYEQYF; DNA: TGCGCCAGCAGAATTTACAGGGGCCGCAATTACGAGCAGTACTTC
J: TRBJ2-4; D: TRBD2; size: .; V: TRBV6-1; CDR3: CASRRGREGVYIQYF; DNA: TGTGCCAGCCGCCGGGGCCGGGAGGGGGTTTACATTCAGTACTTC
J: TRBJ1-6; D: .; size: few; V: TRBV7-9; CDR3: CASSLAGNANSPLHF; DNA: TGTGCCAGCAGCTTAGCAGGGAACGCTAATTCACCCCTCCACTTT
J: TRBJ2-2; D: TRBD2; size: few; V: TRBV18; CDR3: CASSPRLADGSGELFF; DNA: TGTGCCAGCTCACCACGCCTAGCGGACGGGTCCGGGGAGCTGTTTTTT
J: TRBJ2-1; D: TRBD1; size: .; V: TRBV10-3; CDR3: CAISERQTGITYNEQFF; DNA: TGTGCCATCAGTGAGCGCCAGACAGGGATAACCTACAATGAGCAGTTCTTC
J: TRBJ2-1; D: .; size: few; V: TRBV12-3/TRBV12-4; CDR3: CASSGDFAYNEQFF; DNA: TGTGCCAGCAGTGGGGACTTCGCTTACAATGAGCAGTTCTTC
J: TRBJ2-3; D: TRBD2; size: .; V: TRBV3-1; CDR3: CASSQDSGGSPDTQYF; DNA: TGTGCCAGCAGCCAAGATTCAGGCGGGAGCCCAGATACGCAGTATTTT
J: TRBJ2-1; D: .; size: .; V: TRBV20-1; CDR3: CSASSDGDEQFF; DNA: TGCAGTGCTTCGTCGGACGGGGATGAGCAGTTCTTC
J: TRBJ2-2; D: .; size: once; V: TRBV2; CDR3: CASFSGTRTGELFF; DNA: TGTGCCAGCTTTTCCGGGACCAGAACCGGGGAGCTGTTTTTT
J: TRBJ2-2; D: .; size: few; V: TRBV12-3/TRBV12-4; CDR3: CASSLKAGPLNTGELFF; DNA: TGTGCCAGCAGTTTAAAGGCAGGGCCCCTCAACACCGGGGAGCTGTTTTTT
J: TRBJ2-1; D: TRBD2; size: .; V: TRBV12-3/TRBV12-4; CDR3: CASSPIAGGINEQFF; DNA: TGTGCCAGCAGTCCCATAGCGGGAGGGATCAATGAGCAGTTCTTC
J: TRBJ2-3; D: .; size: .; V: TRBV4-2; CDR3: CASSQDVRGTDTQYF; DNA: TGTGCCAGCAGCCAAGATGTGAGGGGCACAGATACGCAGTATTTT
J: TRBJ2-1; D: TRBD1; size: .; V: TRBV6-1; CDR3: CASSEALWTGSYNEQFF; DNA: TGTGCCAGCAGTGAAGCGCTCTGGACAGGCTCCTACAATGAGCAGTTCTTC
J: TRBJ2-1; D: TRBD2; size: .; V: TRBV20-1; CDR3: CSARDSGRPYNEQFF; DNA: TGCAGTGCTAGAGATAGCGGGAGACCCTACAATGAGCAGTTCTTC
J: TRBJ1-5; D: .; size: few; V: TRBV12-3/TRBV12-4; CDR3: CASRRMGDQPQHF; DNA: TGTGCCAGCCGAAGAATGGGGGATCAGCCCCAGCATTTT
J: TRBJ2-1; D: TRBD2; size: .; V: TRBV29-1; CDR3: CSVGPGLADNEQFF; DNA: TGCAGCGTTGGGCCGGGACTAGCGGACAATGAGCAGTTCTTC